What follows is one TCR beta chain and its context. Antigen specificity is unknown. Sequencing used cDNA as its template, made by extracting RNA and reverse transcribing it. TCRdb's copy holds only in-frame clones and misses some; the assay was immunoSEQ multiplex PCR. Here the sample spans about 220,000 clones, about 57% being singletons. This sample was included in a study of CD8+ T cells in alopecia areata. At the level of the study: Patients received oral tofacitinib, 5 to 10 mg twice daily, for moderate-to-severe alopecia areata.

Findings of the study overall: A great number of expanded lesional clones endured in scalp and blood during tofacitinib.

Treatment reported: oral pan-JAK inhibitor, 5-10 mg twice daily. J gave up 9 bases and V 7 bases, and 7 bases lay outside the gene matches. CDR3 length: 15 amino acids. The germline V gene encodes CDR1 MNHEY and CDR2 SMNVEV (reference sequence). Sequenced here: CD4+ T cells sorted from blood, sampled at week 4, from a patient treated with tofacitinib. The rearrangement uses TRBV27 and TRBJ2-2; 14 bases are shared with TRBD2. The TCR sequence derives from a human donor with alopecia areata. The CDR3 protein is CASKSGTSGGRELFF. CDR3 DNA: TGTGCCAGCAAATCCGGGACTAGCGGGGGAAGGGAGCTGTTTTTT.